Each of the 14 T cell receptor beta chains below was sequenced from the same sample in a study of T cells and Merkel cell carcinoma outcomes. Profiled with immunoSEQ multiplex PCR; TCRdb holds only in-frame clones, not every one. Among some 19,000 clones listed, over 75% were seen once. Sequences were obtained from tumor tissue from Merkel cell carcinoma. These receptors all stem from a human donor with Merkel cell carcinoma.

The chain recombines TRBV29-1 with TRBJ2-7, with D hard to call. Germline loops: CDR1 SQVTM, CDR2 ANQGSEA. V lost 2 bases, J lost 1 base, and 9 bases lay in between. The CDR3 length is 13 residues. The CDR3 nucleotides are TGCAGCGTTGAATTTCCGACATCCTACGAGCAGTACTTC. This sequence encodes CSVEFPTSYEQYF.

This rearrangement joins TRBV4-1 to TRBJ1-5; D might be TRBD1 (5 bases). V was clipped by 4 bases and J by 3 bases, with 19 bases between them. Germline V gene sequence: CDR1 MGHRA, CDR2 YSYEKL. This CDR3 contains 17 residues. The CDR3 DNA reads TGCGCCAGCAGCCCGCTTTTGGGACTCCTGCCCAATCAGCCCCAGCATTTT. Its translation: CASSPLLGLLPNQPQHF.

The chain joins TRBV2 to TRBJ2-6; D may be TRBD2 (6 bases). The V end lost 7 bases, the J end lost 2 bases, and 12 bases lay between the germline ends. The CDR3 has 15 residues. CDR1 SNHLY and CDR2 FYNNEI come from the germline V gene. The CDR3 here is CASKEGVTGANVLTF. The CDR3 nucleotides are TGTGCCAGCAAGGAGGGAGTCACTGGGGCCAACGTCCTGACTTTC. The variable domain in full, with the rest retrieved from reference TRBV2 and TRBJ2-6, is EPEVTQTPSHQVTQMGQEVILRCVPISNHLYFYWYRQILGQKVEFLVSFYNNEISEKSEIFDDQFSVERPDGSNFTLKIRSTKLEDSAMYFCASKEGVTGANVLTFGAGSRLTVL.

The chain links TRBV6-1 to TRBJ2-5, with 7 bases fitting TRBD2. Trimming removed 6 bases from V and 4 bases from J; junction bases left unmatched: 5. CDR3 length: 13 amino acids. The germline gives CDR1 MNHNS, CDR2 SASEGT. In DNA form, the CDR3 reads TGTGCCAGCAGAGGGCGGGGGAGAGAGACCCAGTACTTC. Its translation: CASRGRGRETQYF.

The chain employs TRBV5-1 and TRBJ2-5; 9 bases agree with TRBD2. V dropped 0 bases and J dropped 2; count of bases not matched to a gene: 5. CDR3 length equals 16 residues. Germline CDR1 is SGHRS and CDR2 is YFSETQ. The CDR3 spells CASSLDRLAVQETQYF. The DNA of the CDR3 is TGCGCCAGCAGCTTGGATAGACTAGCGGTTCAAGAGACCCAGTACTTC.

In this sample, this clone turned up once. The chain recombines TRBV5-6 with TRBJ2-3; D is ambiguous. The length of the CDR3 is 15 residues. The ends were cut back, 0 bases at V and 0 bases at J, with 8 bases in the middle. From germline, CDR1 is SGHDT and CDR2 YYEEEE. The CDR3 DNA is TGTGCCAGCAGCTTGGACTTTTCTAGCACAGATACGCAGTATTTT. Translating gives CASSLDFSSTDTQYF.

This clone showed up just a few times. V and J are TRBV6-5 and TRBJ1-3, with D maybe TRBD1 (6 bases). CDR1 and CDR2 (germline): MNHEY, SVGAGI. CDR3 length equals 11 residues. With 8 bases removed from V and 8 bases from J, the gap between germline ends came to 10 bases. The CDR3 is CASLGGHTIYF. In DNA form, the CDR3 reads TGTGCCAGCCTAGGGGGGCACACCATATATTTT.

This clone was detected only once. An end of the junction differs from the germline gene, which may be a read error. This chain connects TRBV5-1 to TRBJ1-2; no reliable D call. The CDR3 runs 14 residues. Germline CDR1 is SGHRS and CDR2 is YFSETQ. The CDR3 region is CASSLVAGNYGYTF. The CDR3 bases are TGCGCCAGCAGCTTGGTGGCTGGGAACTATGGTTACACCTTC.

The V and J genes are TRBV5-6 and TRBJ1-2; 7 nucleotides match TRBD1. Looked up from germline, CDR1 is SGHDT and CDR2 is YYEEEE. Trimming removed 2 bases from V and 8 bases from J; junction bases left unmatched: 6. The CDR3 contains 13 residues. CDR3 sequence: CASSLPGGGGYTF. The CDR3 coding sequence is TGTGCCAGCAGCTTACCAGGGGGAGGAGGCTACACCTTC.

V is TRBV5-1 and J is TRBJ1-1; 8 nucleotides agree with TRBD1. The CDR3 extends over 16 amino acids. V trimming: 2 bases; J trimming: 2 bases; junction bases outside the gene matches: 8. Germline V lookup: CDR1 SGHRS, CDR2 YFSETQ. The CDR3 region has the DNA TGCGCCAGCAGCTTTGCCCTCAGGGGGCTCAACACTGAAGCTTTCTTT. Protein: CASSFALRGLNTEAFF.

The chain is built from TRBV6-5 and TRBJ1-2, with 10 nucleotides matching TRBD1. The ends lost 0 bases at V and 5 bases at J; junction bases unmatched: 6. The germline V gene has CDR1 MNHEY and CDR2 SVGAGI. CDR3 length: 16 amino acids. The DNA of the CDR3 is TGTGCCAGCAGTTACTCGCTCCGGACAGGGGGGTATGGCTACACCTTC. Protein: CASSYSLRTGGYGYTF.

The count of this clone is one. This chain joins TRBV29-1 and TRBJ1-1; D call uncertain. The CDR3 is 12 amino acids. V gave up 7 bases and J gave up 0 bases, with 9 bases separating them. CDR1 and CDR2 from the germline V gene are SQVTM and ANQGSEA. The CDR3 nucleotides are TGCAGCGCCATTGACATGAACACTGAAGCTTTCTTT. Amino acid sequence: CSAIDMNTEAFF.

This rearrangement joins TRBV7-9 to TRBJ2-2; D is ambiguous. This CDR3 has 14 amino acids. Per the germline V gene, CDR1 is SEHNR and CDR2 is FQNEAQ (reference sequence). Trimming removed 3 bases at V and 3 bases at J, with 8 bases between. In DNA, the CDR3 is TGTGCCAGCAGCTTCTCTCAGTACACCGGGGAGCTGTTTTTT. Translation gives CASSFSQYTGELFF.

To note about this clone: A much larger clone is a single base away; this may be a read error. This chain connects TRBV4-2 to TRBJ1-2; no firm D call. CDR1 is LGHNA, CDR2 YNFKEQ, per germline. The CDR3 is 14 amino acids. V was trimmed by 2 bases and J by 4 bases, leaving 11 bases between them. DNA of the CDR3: TGTGCCAGCAGCCAAATGACGATAGGCTATGGCTACACCTTC. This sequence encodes CASSQMTIGYGYTF.